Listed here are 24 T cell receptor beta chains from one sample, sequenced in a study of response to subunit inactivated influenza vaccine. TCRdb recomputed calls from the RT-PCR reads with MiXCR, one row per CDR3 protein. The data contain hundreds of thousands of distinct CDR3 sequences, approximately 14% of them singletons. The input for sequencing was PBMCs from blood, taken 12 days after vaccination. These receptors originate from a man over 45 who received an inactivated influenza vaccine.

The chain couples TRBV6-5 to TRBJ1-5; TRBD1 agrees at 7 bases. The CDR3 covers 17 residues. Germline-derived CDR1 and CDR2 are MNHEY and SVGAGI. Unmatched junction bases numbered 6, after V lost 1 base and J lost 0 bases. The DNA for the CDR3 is TGTGCCAGCAGTTACTTGGCAGGGGGGAGTAGCAATCAGCCCCAGCATTTT. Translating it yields CASSYLAGGSSNQPQHF.

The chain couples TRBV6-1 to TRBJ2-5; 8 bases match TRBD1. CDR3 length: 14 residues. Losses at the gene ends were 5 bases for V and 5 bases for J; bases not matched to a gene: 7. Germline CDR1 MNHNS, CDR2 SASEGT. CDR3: CASSPPDRDETQYF. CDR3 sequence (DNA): TGTGCCAGCAGTCCTCCGGACAGGGATGAGACCCAGTACTTC.

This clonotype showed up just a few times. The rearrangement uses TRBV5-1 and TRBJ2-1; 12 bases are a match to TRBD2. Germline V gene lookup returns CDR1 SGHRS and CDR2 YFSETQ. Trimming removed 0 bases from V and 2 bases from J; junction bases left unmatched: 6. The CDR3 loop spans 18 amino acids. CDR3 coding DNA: TGCGCCAGCAGCTTGGGCCCTAGCGGGGGGGCCACCTACAATGAGCAGTTCTTC. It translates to CASSLGPSGGATYNEQFF.

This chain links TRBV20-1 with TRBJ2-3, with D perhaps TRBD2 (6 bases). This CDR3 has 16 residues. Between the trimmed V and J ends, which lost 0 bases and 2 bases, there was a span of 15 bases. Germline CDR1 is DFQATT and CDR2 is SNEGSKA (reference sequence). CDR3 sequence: CSAREGSGPHTDTQYF. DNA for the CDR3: TGCAGTGCTAGAGAGGGGAGCGGGCCCCACACAGATACGCAGTATTTT.

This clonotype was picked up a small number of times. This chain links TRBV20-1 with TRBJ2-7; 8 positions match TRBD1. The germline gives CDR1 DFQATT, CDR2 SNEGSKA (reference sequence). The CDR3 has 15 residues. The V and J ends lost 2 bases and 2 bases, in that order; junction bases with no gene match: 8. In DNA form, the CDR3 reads TGCAGTGCTAGACGCCGGGACAGGAGTCCCTACGAGCAGTACTTC. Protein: CSARRRDRSPYEQYF.

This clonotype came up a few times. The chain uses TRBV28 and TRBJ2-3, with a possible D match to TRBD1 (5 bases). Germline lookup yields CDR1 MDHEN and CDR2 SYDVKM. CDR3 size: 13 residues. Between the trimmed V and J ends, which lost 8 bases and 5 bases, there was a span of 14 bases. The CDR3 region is CASGPGHKDTQYF. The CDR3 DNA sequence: TGTGCCAGCGGACCAGGGCATAAAGATACGCAGTATTTT.

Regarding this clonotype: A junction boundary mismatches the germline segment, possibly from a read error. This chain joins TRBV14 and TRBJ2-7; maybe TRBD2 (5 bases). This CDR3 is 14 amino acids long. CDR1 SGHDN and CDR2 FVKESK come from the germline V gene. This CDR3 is CASSRGRNSCEQYF. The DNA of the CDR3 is TGTGCCAGCAGCCGCGGGCGCAACTCCTGCGAGCAGTACTTC.

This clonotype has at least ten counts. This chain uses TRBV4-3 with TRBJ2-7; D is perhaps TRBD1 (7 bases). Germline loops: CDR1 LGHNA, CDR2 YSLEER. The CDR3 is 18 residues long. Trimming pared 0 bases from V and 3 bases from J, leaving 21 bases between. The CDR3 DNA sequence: TGCGCCAGCAGCCAAGATTCCCTACGGACAGGACTAAACTACGAGCAGTACTTC. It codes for CASSQDSLRTGLNYEQYF.

The CDR3, as DNA: TGTGCCTGGAGTGTATCGGCAGAGTACTATGGCTACACCTTC. Amino acid sequence: CAWSVSAEYYGYTF. The V and J genes are TRBV30 and TRBJ1-2; the D is unclear. Germline loops: CDR1 GTSNPN, CDR2 SVGIG (reference sequence). The CDR3 is made up of 14 amino acids. V dropped 0 bases and J dropped 3 bases, with 11 bases sitting between them.

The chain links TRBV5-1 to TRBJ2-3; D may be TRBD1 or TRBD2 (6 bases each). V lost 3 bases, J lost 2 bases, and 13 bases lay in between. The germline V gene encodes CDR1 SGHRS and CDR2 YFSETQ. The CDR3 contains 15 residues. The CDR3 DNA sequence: TGCGCCAGCAGCTCGGGGGCGGTAAACACAGATACGCAGTATTTT. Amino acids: CASSSGAVNTDTQYF. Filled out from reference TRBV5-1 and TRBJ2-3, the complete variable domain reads KAGVTQTPRYLIKTRGQQVTLSCSPISGHRSVSWYQQTPGQGLQFLFEYFSETQRNKGNFPGRFSGRQFSNSRSEMNVSTLELGDSALYLCASSSGAVNTDTQYFGPGTRLTVL.

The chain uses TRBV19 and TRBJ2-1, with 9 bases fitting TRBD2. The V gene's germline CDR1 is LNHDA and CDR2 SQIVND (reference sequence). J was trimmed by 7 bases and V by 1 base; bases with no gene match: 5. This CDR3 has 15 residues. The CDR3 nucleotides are TGTGCCAGTAGTATAGCAGCGGGGGGCGTAAATGAGCAGTTCTTC. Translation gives CASSIAAGGVNEQFF.

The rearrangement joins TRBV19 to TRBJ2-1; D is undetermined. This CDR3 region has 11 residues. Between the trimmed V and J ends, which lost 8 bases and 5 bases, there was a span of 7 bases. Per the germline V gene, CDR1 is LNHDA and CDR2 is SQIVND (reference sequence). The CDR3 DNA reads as TGTGCCAGTCAGCAGGACAATGAGCAGTTCTTC. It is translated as CASQQDNEQFF.

CDR3 region: CASSSSAAKNIQYF. In DNA, the CDR3 is TGTGCCAGCAGTAGCTCAGCAGCCAAAAACATTCAGTACTTC. This chain joins TRBV28 and TRBJ2-4; no firm D call. The CDR3 length is 14 residues. CDR1 is MDHEN and CDR2 is SYDVKM in the germline V gene. Trimming pared 5 bases from V and 0 bases from J, leaving 8 bases between.

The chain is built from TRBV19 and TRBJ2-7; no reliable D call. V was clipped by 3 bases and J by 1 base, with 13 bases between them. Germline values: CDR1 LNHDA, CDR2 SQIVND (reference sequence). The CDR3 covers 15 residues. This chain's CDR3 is CASSMEPGQSYEQYF. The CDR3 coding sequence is TGTGCCAGTAGTATGGAACCGGGCCAGTCCTACGAGCAGTACTTC. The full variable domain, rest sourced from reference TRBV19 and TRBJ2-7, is DGGITQSPKYLFRKEGQNVTLSCEQNLNHDAMYWYRQDPGQGLRLIYYSQIVNDFQKGDIAEGYSVSREKKESFPLTVTSAQKNPTAFYLCASSMEPGQSYEQYFGPGTRLTVT.

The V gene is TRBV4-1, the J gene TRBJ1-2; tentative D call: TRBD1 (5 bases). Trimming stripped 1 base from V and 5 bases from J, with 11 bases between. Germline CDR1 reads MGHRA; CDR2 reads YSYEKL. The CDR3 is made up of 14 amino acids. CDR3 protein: CASSQVSGMYGYTF. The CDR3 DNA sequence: TGCGCCAGCAGCCAAGTGTCAGGGATGTATGGCTACACCTTC.

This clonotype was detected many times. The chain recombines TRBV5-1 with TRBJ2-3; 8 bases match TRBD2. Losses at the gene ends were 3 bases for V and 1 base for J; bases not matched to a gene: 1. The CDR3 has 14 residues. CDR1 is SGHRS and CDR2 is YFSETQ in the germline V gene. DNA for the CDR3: TGCGCCAGCAGCTCGGGAGGGGGCACAGATACGCAGTATTTT. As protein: CASSSGGGTDTQYF.

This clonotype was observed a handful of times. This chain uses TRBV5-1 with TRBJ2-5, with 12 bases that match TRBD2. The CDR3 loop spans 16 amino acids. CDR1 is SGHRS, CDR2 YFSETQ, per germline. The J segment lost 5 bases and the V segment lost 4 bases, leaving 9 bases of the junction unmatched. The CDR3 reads CASSRASGRARETQYF. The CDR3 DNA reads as TGCGCCAGCAGCAGGGCTAGCGGGAGGGCCAGGGAGACCCAGTACTTC.

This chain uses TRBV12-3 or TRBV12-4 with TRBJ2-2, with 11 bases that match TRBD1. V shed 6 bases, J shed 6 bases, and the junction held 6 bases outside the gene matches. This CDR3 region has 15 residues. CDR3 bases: TGTGCCAGCAGCAGAGGGACAGGGGGATCCGGGGAGCTGTTTTTT. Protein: CASSRGTGGSGELFF.

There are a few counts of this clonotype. In DNA, the CDR3 is TGCGCCAGCAGAAGGGACAGTTCTAATGAAAAACTGTTTTTT. It specifies CASRRDSSNEKLFF. The chain combines TRBV10-2 with TRBJ1-4; 7 bases agree with TRBD1. This CDR3 spans 14 amino acids. The J segment lost 3 bases and the V segment lost 6 bases, leaving 4 bases of the junction unmatched. Germline CDR1 and CDR2: WSHSY and SAAADI.

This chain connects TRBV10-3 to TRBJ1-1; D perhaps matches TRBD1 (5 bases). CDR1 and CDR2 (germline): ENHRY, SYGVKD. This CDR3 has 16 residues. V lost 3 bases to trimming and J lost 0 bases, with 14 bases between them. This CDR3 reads CAISDSRRTLNTEAFF. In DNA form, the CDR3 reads TGTGCCATCAGTGACTCTCGAAGGACATTGAACACTGAAGCTTTCTTT.

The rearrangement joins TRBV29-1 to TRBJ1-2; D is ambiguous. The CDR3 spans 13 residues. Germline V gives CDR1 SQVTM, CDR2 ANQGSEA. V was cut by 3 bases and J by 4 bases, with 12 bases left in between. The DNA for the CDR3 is TGCAGCGTTGAGCGAGGGTGGGGCTATGGCTACACCTTC. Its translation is CSVERGWGYGYTF.

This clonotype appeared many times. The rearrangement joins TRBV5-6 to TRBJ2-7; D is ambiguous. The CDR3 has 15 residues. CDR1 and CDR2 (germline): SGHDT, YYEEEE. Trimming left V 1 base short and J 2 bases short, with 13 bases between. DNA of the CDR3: TGTGCCAGCAGCTTGTTACAAGAAACCGCCTACGAGCAGTACTTC. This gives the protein CASSLLQETAYEQYF.

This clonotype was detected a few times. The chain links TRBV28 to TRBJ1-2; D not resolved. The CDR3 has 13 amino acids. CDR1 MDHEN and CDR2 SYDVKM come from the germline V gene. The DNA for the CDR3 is TGTGCGACCACACCCCCTTTAGTCTATGGCTACACCTTC. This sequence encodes CATTPPLVYGYTF.

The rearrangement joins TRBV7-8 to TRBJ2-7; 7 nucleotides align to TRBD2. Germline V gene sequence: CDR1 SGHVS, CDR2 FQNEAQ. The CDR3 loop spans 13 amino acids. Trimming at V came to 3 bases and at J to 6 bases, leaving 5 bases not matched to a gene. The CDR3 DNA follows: TGTGCCAGCAGCTTTTCACAGCGGGGCGAGCAGTACTTC. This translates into CASSFSQRGEQYF.